The 27 T cell receptor beta chains below all came from one sample that was sequenced in a study of CD8 T cells in Susac syndrome. With random hexamers, 0.5 to 1 ug RNA was reverse transcribed. One entry per CDR3 protein results from TCRdb running MiXCR on the immunoSEQ multiplex PCR reads. The sample shows 100,000 to 150,000 distinct CDR3 sequences, around 94% of them seen only once. Sequences were obtained from CD8+ T cells from PBMCs. These receptors were taken from a human donor with Susac syndrome.

For this clonotype: The limits of the CDR3 on the DNA are not certain, so only TCRdb's listed CDR3 is given. V and J are TRBV18 and TRBJ1-2; the table calls TRBD1, which could not be checked here. Ends included, the CDR3 has 15 residues. The V gene's germline CDR1 is KGHSH and CDR2 LQKENI. CDR3 residues: CASSRSFGAGYGYTF.

The chain carries TRBV2 and TRBJ1-1; D not certain. The CDR3 consists of 12 residues. With 4 bases removed from V and 7 bases from J, the gap between germline ends came to 10 bases. Germline lookup yields CDR1 SNHLY and CDR2 FYNNEI. The CDR3 loop is CASSAVGDEAFF. Written as DNA, the CDR3 is TGTGCCAGCAGTGCCGTTGGGGATGAAGCTTTCTTT. Using reference TRBV2 and TRBJ1-1 for the parts outside the CDR3, the full variable domain is EPEVTQTPSHQVTQMGQEVILRCVPISNHLYFYWYRQILGQKVEFLVSFYNNEISEKSEIFDDQFSVERPDGSNFTLKIRSTKLEDSAMYFCASSAVGDEAFFGQGTRLTVV.

The chain joins TRBV27 to TRBJ1-1; TRBD1 is a possible D gene (5 bases). Trimming cost V 3 bases and J 0 bases, with 14 bases left between them. CDR3 length: 16 amino acids. Germline CDR1 is MNHEY and CDR2 is SMNVEV (reference sequence). This CDR3 reads CASSFATEKMNTEAFF. CDR3 sequence (DNA): TGTGCCAGCAGTTTCGCGACAGAGAAAATGAACACTGAAGCTTTCTTT.

V usage is TRBV28 and J usage is TRBJ2-7, with D unclear. V lost 6 bases to trimming and J lost 1 base, with 16 bases between them. CDR3 length: 15 amino acids. Germline CDR1 MDHEN, CDR2 SYDVKM. The CDR3 DNA is TGTGCCAGCAGCATGGACGGACGACCGTCCTACGAGCAGTACTTC. Protein sequence: CASSMDGRPSYEQYF.

The rearrangement uses TRBV27 and TRBJ1-5; D is unresolved. From germline, CDR1 is MNHEY and CDR2 SMNVEV (reference sequence). The CDR3 consists of 13 residues. V dropped 3 bases and J dropped 5 bases, with 8 bases sitting between them. CDR3 nucleotide sequence: TGTGCCAGCAGTTTCACATCCCATCAGCCCCAGCATTTT. This encodes CASSFTSHQPQHF.

The V gene is TRBV4-1, the J gene TRBJ1-5; D gene uncertain. Per the germline V gene, CDR1 is MGHRA and CDR2 is YSYEKL. CDR3 length: 12 amino acids. The V end was cut by 1 base, the J end by 9 bases, with 7 bases between. CDR3 DNA sequence: TGCGCCAGCAGCCAAGGGGTCGGGCCCCAGCATTTT. Its translation is CASSQGVGPQHF.

The gene calls are TRBV5-5 and TRBJ2-2; D gene uncertain. The germline V gene has CDR1 SGHKS and CDR2 YYEKEE (reference sequence). The V end lost 9 bases, the J end lost 4 bases, and 22 bases lay between the germline ends. The CDR3 is 16 residues long. The CDR3 DNA is TGTGCCACCGAAAATAGCCACCGGATGGGCACCGGGGAGCTGTTTTTT. The encoded protein is CATENSHRMGTGELFF.

The chain employs TRBV19 and TRBJ2-1; a possible D gene is TRBD2 (6 bases). The V and J ends lost 7 bases and 8 bases respectively, with 18 bases between them. The CDR3 is made up of 14 amino acids. CDR1 LNHDA and CDR2 SQIVND come from the germline V gene (reference sequence). Written as DNA, the CDR3 is TGTGCCAGTAAGGTCGGCGGGCCTAGCGATGAGCAGTTCTTC. Translated, it gives CASKVGGPSDEQFF.

The rearrangement links TRBV15 to TRBJ2-1; D not certain. This CDR3 region has 18 residues. V was trimmed by 0 bases and J by 6 bases, leaving 21 bases between them. In germline, CDR1 is LNHNV, CDR2 YYDKDF (reference sequence). CDR3 region: CATSRDAAYSSSSNEQFF. The DNA for the CDR3 is TGTGCCACCAGCAGAGATGCCGCCTATAGTTCGTCGAGCAATGAGCAGTTCTTC. The variable domain in full, completed from reference TRBV15 and TRBJ2-1, reads DAMVIQNPRYQVTQFGKPVTLSCSQTLNHNVMYWYQQKSSQAPKLLFHYYDKDFNNEADTPDNFQSRRPNTSFCFLDIRSPGLGDTAMYLCATSRDAAYSSSSNEQFFGPGTRLTVL.

This chain connects TRBV19 to TRBJ1-1; D gene unclear. With 2 bases removed from V and 0 bases from J, the gap between germline ends came to 7 bases. Germline loops: CDR1 LNHDA, CDR2 SQIVND (reference sequence). This CDR3 is 14 amino acids long. The CDR3 is CASSITGLNTEAFF. In DNA form, the CDR3 reads TGTGCCAGTAGTATAACGGGATTGAACACTGAAGCTTTCTTT.

V and J are TRBV20-1 and TRBJ2-5; D not resolved. From germline, CDR1 is DFQATT and CDR2 SNEGSKA (reference sequence). Trimming removed 2 bases from V and 2 bases from J, with 9 bases in between. The CDR3 totals 13 residues. CDR3 in amino acids: CSARLRPQETQYF. In DNA, the CDR3 is TGCAGTGCTAGACTTCGGCCGCAAGAGACCCAGTACTTC.

The chain couples TRBV12-3 or TRBV12-4 to TRBJ2-3, with D perhaps TRBD1 or TRBD2 (5 bases each). Trimming removed 2 bases at V and 1 base at J, with 16 bases between. The CDR3 consists of 17 residues. CDR3 coding DNA: TGTGCCAGCAGTTTATGGGGGACCGCGGCCGGCACAGATACGCAGTATTTT. It codes for CASSLWGTAAGTDTQYF.

The chain links TRBV19 to TRBJ1-1, with 7 nucleotides matching TRBD1. CDR3 length equals 14 residues. The V and J ends lost 7 bases and 4 bases, in that order; junction bases with no gene match: 9. The germline CDR1 and CDR2 sequences are LNHDA and SQIVND (reference sequence). The CDR3 is CASTSTGRVTEAFF. The DNA of the CDR3 is TGTGCCAGTACCTCGACAGGGCGGGTCACTGAAGCTTTCTTT.

This chain joins TRBV20-1 and TRBJ2-7, with 7 bases that match TRBD2. From germline, CDR1 is DFQATT and CDR2 SNEGSKA (reference sequence). J lost 2 bases, V lost 0 bases, and 7 bases had no gene match. The CDR3 is 15 amino acids. The CDR3 coding sequence is TGCAGTGCTAGAGATTACCTAGCGGATCCCTACGAGCAGTACTTC. As protein: CSARDYLADPYEQYF.

The rearrangement uses TRBV9 and TRBJ2-7; D gene unclear. The CDR3 is made up of 15 amino acids. V was shortened by 2 bases and J by 3 bases, with 15 bases between the two germline ends. Germline lookup yields CDR1 SGDLS and CDR2 YYNGEE. The CDR3 spells CASSVSLGGSYEQYF. The CDR3 region has the DNA TGTGCCAGCAGCGTCTCCCTCGGCGGAAGCTACGAGCAGTACTTC.

The rearrangement links TRBV6-4 to TRBJ2-1; 10 bases fit TRBD2. Germline CDR1 is MRHNA and CDR2 is SNTAGT. The CDR3 runs 15 residues. V dropped 4 bases and J dropped 8; count of bases not matched to a gene: 8. CDR3 region: CASSVERGGRDEQFF. DNA for the CDR3: TGTGCCAGCAGTGTTGAGCGGGGGGGCAGGGATGAGCAGTTCTTC.

The chain combines TRBV29-1 with TRBJ2-1, with 7 bases that match TRBD1. From germline, CDR1 is SQVTM and CDR2 ANQGSEA. The CDR3 totals 10 residues. The CDR3 is CADRVNEQFF. DNA for the CDR3: TGCGCCGACAGGGTCAATGAGCAGTTCTTC.

The chain employs TRBV11-2 and TRBJ2-7, with D hard to call. Per germline, CDR1 SGHAT and CDR2 FQNNGV. This CDR3 has 15 amino acids. V lost 5 bases, J lost 5 bases, and 19 bases lay in between. The CDR3 bases are TGTGCCAGCAGCCCCCGCAGGCTCTACCCCAACGAGCAGTACTTC. Protein: CASSPRRLYPNEQYF.

This clonotype has only one observation. The chain recombines TRBV30 with TRBJ1-5, with a weak D call TRBD1 (6 bases). Trimming left V 2 bases short and J 5 bases short, with 16 bases between. The CDR3 is made up of 15 amino acids. CDR1 GTSNPN and CDR2 SVGIG come from the germline V gene (reference sequence). The CDR3 DNA follows: TGTGCCTGGAGTCAGGGGCAACAGGGCGATCAGCCCCAGCATTTT. Its protein is CAWSQGQQGDQPQHF.

The chain has TRBV5-6 and TRBJ1-1; possible D gene TRBD1, 6 bases. Germline V gene data show CDR1 as SGHDT and CDR2 as YYEEEE. The CDR3 loop spans 14 amino acids. V was trimmed by 0 bases and J by 9 bases, leaving 15 bases between them. CDR3 sequence (DNA): TGTGCCAGCAGCTTGGGCGGGGACATGGATAAAGCTTTCTTT. Its protein product is CASSLGGDMDKAFF. Variable domain in full (rest from reference TRBV5-6 and TRBJ1-1): DAGVTQSPTHLIKTRGQQVTLRCSPKSGHDTVSWYQQALGQGPQFIFQYYEEEERQRGNFPDRFSGHQFPNYSSELNVNALLLGDSALYLCASSLGGDMDKAFFGQGTRLTVV.

The chain employs TRBV5-1 and TRBJ2-5, with 8 bases identical to TRBD1. The CDR3 is made up of 15 amino acids. The J segment lost 5 bases and the V segment lost 7 bases, leaving 13 bases of the junction unmatched. Germline V lookup: CDR1 SGHRS, CDR2 YFSETQ. The chain's CDR3 is CASGEWTGNGETQYF. The CDR3 coding sequence is TGCGCCAGCGGGGAATGGACAGGGAATGGTGAGACCCAGTACTTC.

This clonotype was detected only once. This sequence joins TRBV5-1 and TRBJ2-3, with D hard to call. Per the germline V gene, CDR1 is SGHRS and CDR2 is YFSETQ. The CDR3 sequence is 15 residues long. V gave up 0 bases and J gave up 4 bases, with 12 bases separating them. CDR3 bases: TGCGCCAGCAGCTTGGAGTCGCCCTACCCAGATACGCAGTATTTT. As protein: CASSLESPYPDTQYF.

J is TRBJ1-1 and V is TRBV13; 9 positions match TRBD1. V was pared by 5 bases and J by 3 bases, with 7 bases of the junction left unmatched. CDR3 length: 15 amino acids. CDR1 is PRHDT and CDR2 is FYEKMQ in the germline V gene (reference sequence). The CDR3 DNA follows: TGTGCCAGCAGCGACGTACAGGGGGCGGACACTGAAGCTTTCTTT. Translating it yields CASSDVQGADTEAFF.

The chain combines TRBV27 with TRBJ2-7, with 7 bases identical to TRBD2. Germline assignment: CDR1 MNHEY and CDR2 SMNVEV (reference sequence). The CDR3 is 14 residues long. With V trimmed by 2 bases and J by 3 bases, 4 bases remained unmatched. CDR3 DNA sequence: TGTGCCAGCAGTTTAGATTCGGGGGGCTACGAGCAGTACTTC. Translated, it gives CASSLDSGGYEQYF.

The genes are TRBV27 and TRBJ2-3; 7 nucleotides align to TRBD2. With V trimmed by 3 bases and J by 0 bases, 6 bases remained unmatched. The CDR3 is 16 residues long. CDR1 MNHEY and CDR2 SMNVEV come from the germline V gene (reference sequence). In DNA form, the CDR3 reads TGTGCCAGCAGTTTCTTTCCTAGCGGAAGCACAGATACGCAGTATTTT. Amino acids: CASSFFPSGSTDTQYF.

This clonotype showed up just once. This chain connects TRBV6-5 to TRBJ2-5; 7 bases fit TRBD2. CDR3 size: 14 residues. After removal of 2 bases from V and 1 base from J, the junction contained 1 base not matched to a gene. The germline CDR1 and CDR2 sequences are MNHEY and SVGAGI. The CDR3 nucleotides are TGTGCCAGCAGTTACGGGACTACCCAAGAGACCCAGTACTTC. Its protein product is CASSYGTTQETQYF.

The chain couples TRBV30 to TRBJ1-1, with D unclear. The CDR3 extends over 12 amino acids. The V gene lost 0 bases and the J gene lost 8 bases, with 10 bases spanning the gap. Germline loops: CDR1 GTSNPN, CDR2 SVGIG (reference sequence). The CDR3 DNA reads as TGTGCCTGGAGTGTATCTGGAGTCGAAGCTTTCTTT. As protein: CAWSVSGVEAFF. The full variable domain, with the rest looked up from reference TRBV30 and TRBJ1-1, is SQTIHQWPATLVQPVGSPLSLECTVEGTSNPNLYWYRQAAGRGLQLLFYSVGIGQISSEVPQNLSASRPQDRQFILSSKKLLLSDSGFYLCAWSVSGVEAFFGQGTRLTVV.